This entry features one TCR beta chain sequence. Its antigen has not been determined. Nothing much larger sits one base from this clone, and base qualities are not available. Each collaborating institution followed its own protocols to collect whole blood in K2EDTA tubes. Collaborator samples were shipped for TCRbeta analysis as frozen whole blood, isolated PBMCs, or DNA extracted from either sample type. The data were obtained in a study of blood T cell repertoires in COVID-19 (dated by TCRdb to 2018 to 2020). Concerning the study at large: Samples from collaborators originated in the United States, Italy and Spain and spanned both the acute and convalescent phases of COVID-19. The prospective study material was composed of cDNA or gDNA derived from T cells, B-cell-depleted T cells, or PBMCs. The dataset comprised deeply sampled blood TCRbeta repertoires from subjects exposed to, actively infected with, or recovered from COVID-19. The repertoires were released in a freely available public database intended as a resource for research on the immune response to SARS-CoV-2. The samples were drawn from two sources: the first 160 participants of the ongoing ImmuneRACE study, and some 1,300 subjects contributed by 6 global collaborators. Nearly every sample came with metadata listing a de-identified subject ID, COVID-19 status, age in years and sex. Where HLA class I and class II types were available, the types were taken from metadata supplied by the sample provider, not from assay-based typing. Study-wide findings and limitations: The amount of clinical and demographic metadata varied by source and participant and was provided uncurated.

Germline trimming: 8 bases from V, 8 bases from J; junction bases outside gene matches: 12. The CDR3 sequence holds 15 residues, the cysteine and phenylalanine included. Only the CDR3 region is kept as DNA, spanning 45 bases read in frame from base 1. Per the germline V gene (reference sequence), MNHEY is the CDR1 and SMNVEV is the CDR2. TCRbeta CDR3 regions were amplified from genomic DNA using the immunoSEQ Assay, a bias-controlled multiplex PCR. The original methods were these. Within the assay, amplification of reference gene primers was used to estimate how many nucleated cells each sample contained. To quantify the absolute abundance of each unique TCRbeta CDR3 rearrangement, sequence reads were collapsed and filtered. For each sample, productive Simpson clonality was calculated by taking the square root of Simpson's diversity index across productive rearrangements. The immuneACCESS repertoire file appears here via TCRdb, limited to in-frame rearrangements. These files lack a portion of the clones; in checked studies, under half of the deficit traces to unresolved V genes, and the cause of the others is not known. That table supplies the V and J calls and clone size; D and trimming were determined from the DNA. The sample records about 210,000 clones, roughly 90% of which are singletons. Together, the top ten hold about 4.8% of the sample.

The origin of this receptor is a woman aged 35 to 49 with acute or convalescent COVID-19. Sequencing was performed on peripheral blood. The rearranged segments are TRBV27 and TRBJ1-6, with TRBD1 identical over 7 junction bases. The nucleotide sequence reads as follows: TGTGCCAGCTGGGACAGCACTAAGCGATATTCACCCCTCCACTTT. Protein translation: CASWDSTKRYSPLHF.